Listed below are T cell receptor beta chains from one sample, sequenced in a study of response to subunit inactivated influenza vaccine. TCRdb reprocessed the RT-PCR reads with MiXCR, giving one entry per CDR3 protein. This table has some 570,000 distinct CDR3 sequences, 11% appearing once. These data also formed part of another study, on T cells expressing NK-cell markers.

The sequences come from PBMCs from blood, collected on the day of vaccination. These receptors all stem from a man in his fifties or sixties who received an inactivated influenza vaccine. Both conserved end residues are part of each CDR3. Fields, in order: D gene, V gene, J gene, clone size, CDR3 DNA, CDR3 protein. The D gene is left open where the match is weak. A clone size is listed for some rows: how often the clone was seen (once, few, many), or a class if it is expanded.

D: NA
V: TRBV15
J: TRBJ2-3
size: many
DNA: TGTGCCACCAGCAGAGGGACATACACAGATACGCAGTATTTT
CDR3: CATSRGTYTDTQYF

D: NA
V: TRBV6-1
J: TRBJ1-4
size: many
DNA: TGTGCCAGCAGACAACACGGAAGCAATGAAAAACTGTTTTTT
CDR3: CASRQHGSNEKLFF

D: NA
V: TRBV6-1
J: TRBJ2-2
size: few
DNA: TGTGCCAGCAGTGAACGTGGCGGGAACACCGGGGAGCTGTTTTTT
CDR3: CASSERGGNTGELFF

D: NA
V: TRBV7-2
J: TRBJ1-5
size: NA
DNA: TGTGCCAGCAGCTTAGACTCGGGGGGAGTACGACAGCCCCAGCATTTT
CDR3: CASSLDSGGVRQPQHF

D: NA
V: TRBV20-1
J: TRBJ1-2
size: NA
DNA: TGCAGTGCTAGAACCCAGGGGCGAGGCTACACCTTC
CDR3: CSARTQGRGYTF

D: NA
V: TRBV5-1
J: TRBJ2-3
size: NA
DNA: TGCGCCAGCAGCTTTCAGGACGCCGAAACAGATACGCAGTATTTT
CDR3: CASSFQDAETDTQYF

D: NA
V: TRBV6-2/TRBV6-3
J: TRBJ2-7
size: NA
DNA: TGTGCCAGCAGTTACTCCGAGGTATCGTACGAGCAGTACTTC
CDR3: CASSYSEVSYEQYF

D: NA
V: TRBV20-1
J: TRBJ2-7
size: NA
DNA: TGCAGTGCGACCCTCGATAGGTACGAGCAGTACTTC
CDR3: CSATLDRYEQYF

D: TRBD1
V: TRBV20-1
J: TRBJ1-6
size: many
DNA: TGCAGTGCTAGGGACAGGGGATCCTATAATTCACCCCTCCACTTT
CDR3: CSARDRGSYNSPLHF

D: TRBD2
V: TRBV20-1
J: TRBJ2-4
size: NA
DNA: TGCAGTGCTAGAGCGGGAGGCATCGCCAAAAACATTCAGTACTTC
CDR3: CSARAGGIAKNIQYF

D: TRBD1
V: TRBV28
J: TRBJ2-3
size: NA
DNA: TGTGCCAGCGCCACAGCGGGACAGGGCGCAGATACGCAGTATTTT
CDR3: CASATAGQGADTQYF

D: NA
V: TRBV28
J: TRBJ2-1
size: NA
DNA: TGTGCCAGCAGTTACCCTGGGGGGAGCTCCTACAATGAGCAGTTCTTC
CDR3: CASSYPGGSSYNEQFF

D: TRBD1
V: TRBV6-1
J: TRBJ2-2
size: few
DNA: TGTGCCAGCAGACTCACAGGGGTTAACACCGGGGAGCTGTTTTTT
CDR3: CASRLTGVNTGELFF

D: TRBD1
V: TRBV12-3/TRBV12-4
J: TRBJ2-1
size: many
DNA: TGTGCCAGCAGTCCCTCAGGGGGCAGGAACAATGAGCAGTTCTTC
CDR3: CASSPSGGRNNEQFF

D: TRBD1
V: TRBV7-9
J: TRBJ2-7
size: NA
DNA: TGTGCCAGCAGCTCGGACAGGGGCGGAATATCCTACGAGCAGTACTTC
CDR3: CASSSDRGGISYEQYF